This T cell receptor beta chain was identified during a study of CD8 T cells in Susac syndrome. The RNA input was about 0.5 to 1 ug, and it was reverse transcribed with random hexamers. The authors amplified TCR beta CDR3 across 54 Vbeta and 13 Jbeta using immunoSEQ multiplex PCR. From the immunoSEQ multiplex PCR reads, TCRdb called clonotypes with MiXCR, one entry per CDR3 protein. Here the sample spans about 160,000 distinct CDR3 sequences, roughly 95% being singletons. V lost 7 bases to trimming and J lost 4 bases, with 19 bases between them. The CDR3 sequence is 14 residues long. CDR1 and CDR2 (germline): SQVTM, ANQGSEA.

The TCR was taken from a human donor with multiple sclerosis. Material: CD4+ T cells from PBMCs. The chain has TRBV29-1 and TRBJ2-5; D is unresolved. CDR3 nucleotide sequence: TGCAGCGCCCCGCTTTCTCGAACGGGAGAGACCCAGTACTTC. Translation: CSAPLSRTGETQYF.